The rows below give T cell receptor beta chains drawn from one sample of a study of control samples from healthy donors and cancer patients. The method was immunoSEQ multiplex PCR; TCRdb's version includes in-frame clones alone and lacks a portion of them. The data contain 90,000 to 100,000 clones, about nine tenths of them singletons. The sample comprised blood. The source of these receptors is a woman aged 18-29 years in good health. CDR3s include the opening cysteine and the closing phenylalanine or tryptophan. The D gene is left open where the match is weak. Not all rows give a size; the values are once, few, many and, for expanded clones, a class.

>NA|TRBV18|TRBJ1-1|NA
CASSPLIGVRGAEAFF
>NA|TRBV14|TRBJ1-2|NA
CASSQGQIINYGYTF
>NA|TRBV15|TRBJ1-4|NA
CATSSGYNEKLFF
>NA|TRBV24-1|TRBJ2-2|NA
CATSESMGDTGELFF
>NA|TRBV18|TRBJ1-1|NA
CASSLENTEAFF
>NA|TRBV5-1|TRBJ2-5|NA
CASSRDQGPPATQYF
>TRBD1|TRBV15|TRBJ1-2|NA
CATSRDPGQGYTGGYTF
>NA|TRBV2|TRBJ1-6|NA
CASSGEAHTGLLYNSPLHF
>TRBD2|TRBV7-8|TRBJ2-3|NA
CASRDWRGDSTDTQYF
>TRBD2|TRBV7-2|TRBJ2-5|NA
CASRRTSGAGETQYF
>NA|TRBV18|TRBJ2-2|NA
CATGGSRNTGELFF
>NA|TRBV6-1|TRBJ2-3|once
CASSDGPFTDTQYF
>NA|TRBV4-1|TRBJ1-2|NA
CASSQDPGPYGYTF
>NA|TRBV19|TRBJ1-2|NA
CASSIGQPIGYTF
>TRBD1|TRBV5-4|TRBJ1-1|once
CASSLWRSGGTEAFF
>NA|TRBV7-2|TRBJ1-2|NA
CASSFVSGQSSYGYTF
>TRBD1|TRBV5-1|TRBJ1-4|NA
CASSSTGQGSEKLFF
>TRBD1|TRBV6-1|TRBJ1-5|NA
CASSDPPRGRFGELGQPQHF
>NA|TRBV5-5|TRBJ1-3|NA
CASSFFRGGSGNTIYF
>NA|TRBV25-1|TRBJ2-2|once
CASSEGAGELFF
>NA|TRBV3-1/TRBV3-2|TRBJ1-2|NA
CASSQVPTFYYGYTF
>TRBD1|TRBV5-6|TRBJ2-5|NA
CASSNRGPETQYF
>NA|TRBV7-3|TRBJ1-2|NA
CASSLIAGVGYTF
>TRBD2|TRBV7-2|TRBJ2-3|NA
CASSATARGAGGATDTQYF
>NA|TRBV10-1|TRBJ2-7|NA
CASRDYAYEQYF
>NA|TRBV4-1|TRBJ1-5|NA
CASSLGSTNQPQHF
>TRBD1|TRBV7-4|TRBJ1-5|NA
CASSFSVSGTGNQPQHF
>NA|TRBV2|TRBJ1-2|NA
CASSEGRRAPTGGYTF
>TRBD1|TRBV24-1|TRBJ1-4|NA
CATSDSTGIKEKLFF
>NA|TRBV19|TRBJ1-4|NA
CASSIWAGEEKLFF
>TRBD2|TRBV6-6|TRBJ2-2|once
CASSYSTGGDTGELFF
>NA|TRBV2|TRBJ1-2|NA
CASSESQVAYGYTF
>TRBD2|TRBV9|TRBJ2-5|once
CASSATGGARETQYF
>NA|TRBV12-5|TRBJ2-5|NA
CASGPGTAGTQYF
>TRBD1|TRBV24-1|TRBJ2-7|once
CATNSDRAAYEQYF
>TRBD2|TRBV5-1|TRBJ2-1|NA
CASSAGLAGDPNEQFF
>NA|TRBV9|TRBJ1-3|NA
CASSVEGFRDGNTIYF
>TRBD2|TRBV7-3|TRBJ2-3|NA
CASSFSGGAFTDTQYF
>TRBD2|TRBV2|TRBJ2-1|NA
CASSSGGYNEQFF
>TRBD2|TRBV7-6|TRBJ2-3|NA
CASSLTSHYPTDTQYF
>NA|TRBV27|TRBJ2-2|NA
CASSTTGNFPPLLGWELFF
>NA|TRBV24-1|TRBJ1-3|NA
CATKSRAPEKVTLLYRSGNTIYF